The 6 T cell receptor beta chains in this list originate from one sample, sequenced in a study of T cells in Graves' hyperthyroidism and ophthalmopathy. The CDR3 regions of TCR beta were amplified from RNA transcripts. First-round RT-PCR of the TCR CDR3 relied on the HTBI primer set. TCRdb itself ran the multiplex PCR reads through MiXCR, one entry per CDR3 protein. The sample gives 330,000 or so distinct CDR3 sequences, over 15% of which show up once; around 16% is in the top ten. Material: blood. All receptors derive from a woman in her forties with Graves' ophthalmopathy.

This clonotype was detected ten times or more. The chain uses TRBV24-1 and TRBJ2-1; 7 bases match TRBD2. The length of the CDR3 is 16 residues. Germline lookup yields CDR1 KGHDR and CDR2 SFDVKD. Trimming cost V 2 bases and J 2 bases; bases outside gene matches: 5. The CDR3 DNA reads TGTGCCACCAGTGATTCTAGCGGAGGGGCCTACAATGAGCAGTTCTTC. It is translated as CATSDSSGGAYNEQFF.

As for this clonotype: A much larger clone sits a single nucleotide away, making a read error possible. V and J are TRBV7-2 and TRBJ1-5; D is undetermined. The CDR3 is made up of 14 amino acids. The ends were cut back, 0 bases at V and 7 bases at J, with 10 bases in the middle. Germline V gives CDR1 SGHTA, CDR2 FQGNSA. For the CDR3, the DNA is TGTGCCAGCAGCTTAGCGCATGAGGGCCAGCCCCAGCATTTT. Translation: CASSLAHEGQPQHF.

The sample holds many counts of this clonotype. This chain joins TRBV2 and TRBJ2-5, with a possible D match to TRBD1 (6 bases). The CDR3 is 13 residues long. The germline V gene encodes CDR1 SNHLY and CDR2 FYNNEI. V lost 6 bases, J lost 5 bases, and 13 bases lay in between. The CDR3 nucleotides are TGTGCCAGCAGCTACAGGGCGGCGGAGACCCAGTACTTC. This translates into CASSYRAAETQYF.

Ten or more counts support this clonotype. V usage is TRBV5-1 and J usage is TRBJ1-1; D perhaps matches TRBD1 (6 bases). The CDR3 length is 15 residues. Germline values: CDR1 SGHRS, CDR2 YFSETQ. Trimming left V 2 bases short and J 2 bases short, with 13 bases between. CDR3 region: CASSFFGGQNTEAFF. The CDR3 coding sequence is TGCGCCAGCAGCTTTTTCGGGGGGCAAAACACTGAAGCTTTCTTT.

This clonotype was seen ten or more times. The germline gene is not matched at one end of the junction; a read error may be the cause. V is TRBV7-7 and J is TRBJ2-5; D is perhaps TRBD2 (5 bases). Germline values: CDR1 SSHAT, CDR2 FNYEAQ (reference sequence). The CDR3 runs 13 residues. The DNA for the CDR3 is TGTGCTAGCAGCCAGAGCGCCCGGGGGACCCAGTACTTC. Translating it yields CASSQSARGTQYF.

This clonotype was detected many times. The chain links TRBV6-5 to TRBJ1-5; D perhaps matches TRBD1 (5 bases). Germline CDR1 reads MNHEY; CDR2 reads SVGAGI. The CDR3 sequence is 16 residues long. V was trimmed by 4 bases and J by 3 bases, leaving 16 bases between them. CDR3 nucleotides: TGTGCCAGCAGTTTGGAGGGTCGGGGGAACAATCAGCCCCAGCATTTT. Its protein is CASSLEGRGNNQPQHF.